The rows below give T cell receptor beta chains drawn from one sample of a study of cytomegalovirus exposure and HLA in healthy donors. TCRdb's table, derived via immunoSEQ multiplex PCR, lists solely in-frame clones and lacks some. This sample has over 150,000 clones, with 70% to 85% found just once. Sequencing input: PBMCs. All receptors derive from a man aged 35 to 55 in good health and CMV-seronegative. CDR3s include the opening cysteine and the closing phenylalanine or tryptophan. The order of the fields is V gene, clone size, J gene, D gene, CDR3 protein, CDR3 DNA. D genes are given only for firm matches. Size values are once, few and many counts, or a class for expanded clones, and some rows have none.

v_gene: TRBV4-1; abundance: .; j_gene: TRBJ2-3; d_gene: TRBD2; CDR3aa: CASRRLAGIADTQYF; CDR3nt: TGCGCCAGCAGGAGACTAGCGGGGATCGCAGATACGCAGTATTTT
v_gene: TRBV9; abundance: .; j_gene: TRBJ2-2; d_gene: TRBD2; CDR3aa: CASSVVASGGAGELFF; CDR3nt: TGTGCCAGCAGCGTAGTGGCCAGCGGGGGGGCCGGGGAGCTGTTTTTT
v_gene: TRBV19; abundance: .; j_gene: TRBJ2-5; d_gene: TRBD1; CDR3aa: CASRRSGQGGETQYF; CDR3nt: TGTGCCAGTAGGCGGTCCGGACAGGGGGGGGAGACCCAGTACTTC
v_gene: TRBV11-2; abundance: .; j_gene: TRBJ2-1; d_gene: .; CDR3aa: CASSSGGQLNEQFF; CDR3nt: TGTGCCAGCTCCTCTGGAGGGCAGCTCAATGAGCAGTTCTTC
v_gene: TRBV7-9; abundance: few; j_gene: TRBJ2-7; d_gene: .; CDR3aa: CASSSGDRPYEQYF; CDR3nt: TGTGCCAGCAGCTCAGGGGACCGCCCCTACGAGCAGTACTTC
v_gene: TRBV19; abundance: once; j_gene: TRBJ1-6; d_gene: .; CDR3aa: CASSINGQRNSPLHF; CDR3nt: TGTGCCAGTAGTATCAACGGACAGAGGAATTCACCCCTCCACTTT
v_gene: TRBV9; abundance: .; j_gene: TRBJ2-5; d_gene: TRBD1; CDR3aa: CASSVGPGQGGETQYF; CDR3nt: TGTGCCAGCAGCGTGGGACCGGGACAGGGCGGAGAGACCCAGTACTTC
v_gene: TRBV5-1; abundance: .; j_gene: TRBJ2-7; d_gene: TRBD1; CDR3aa: CASSLATDRFDYEQYF; CDR3nt: TGCGCCAGCAGCTTGGCAACGGACAGGTTCGACTACGAGCAGTACTTC
v_gene: TRBV2; abundance: few; j_gene: TRBJ2-7; d_gene: .; CDR3aa: CASSETRISYEQYF; CDR3nt: TGTGCCAGCAGTGAAACGAGGATTTCCTACGAGCAGTACTTC
v_gene: TRBV27; abundance: .; j_gene: TRBJ1-3; d_gene: .; CDR3aa: CASSLVGGGGNTIYF; CDR3nt: TGTGCCAGCAGTTTAGTGGGGGGGGGAGGAAACACCATATATTTT
v_gene: TRBV29-1; abundance: .; j_gene: TRBJ1-1; d_gene: .; CDR3aa: CSVEEDSLNTEAFF; CDR3nt: TGCAGCGTTGAGGAGGACAGTTTGAACACTGAAGCTTTCTTT
v_gene: TRBV6-5; abundance: .; j_gene: TRBJ1-5; d_gene: .; CDR3aa: CASSLNQPQHF; CDR3nt: TGTGCCAGCAGCCTAAATCAGCCCCAGCATTTT
v_gene: TRBV18; abundance: .; j_gene: TRBJ1-1; d_gene: TRBD1; CDR3aa: CASSGDSLLNTEAFF; CDR3nt: TGTGCCAGCTCAGGGGACAGTCTATTAAACACTGAAGCTTTCTTT
v_gene: TRBV6-5; abundance: .; j_gene: TRBJ2-5; d_gene: TRBD2; CDR3aa: CASRIAGGGKTQYF; CDR3nt: TGTGCCAGCCGAATAGCGGGGGGAGGCAAGACCCAGTACTTC
v_gene: TRBV5-1; abundance: .; j_gene: TRBJ1-1; d_gene: .; CDR3aa: CASSLMGGLATEAFF; CDR3nt: TGCGCCAGCAGCTTAATGGGGGGGTTAGCCACTGAAGCTTTCTTT
v_gene: TRBV7-9; abundance: .; j_gene: TRBJ2-1; d_gene: .; CDR3aa: CASSGGLHNEQFF; CDR3nt: TGTGCCAGCAGCGGGGGACTCCACAATGAGCAGTTCTTC
v_gene: TRBV6-1; abundance: .; j_gene: TRBJ2-7; d_gene: TRBD2; CDR3aa: CASSEVSGGGGEQYF; CDR3nt: TGTGCCAGCAGTGAAGTTAGCGGGGGAGGTGGCGAGCAGTACTTC
v_gene: TRBV7-9; abundance: .; j_gene: TRBJ2-4; d_gene: TRBD1; CDR3aa: CASSHRGDIQYF; CDR3nt: TGTGCCAGCAGCCACAGGGGTGACATTCAGTACTTC
v_gene: TRBV9; abundance: few; j_gene: TRBJ1-1; d_gene: TRBD1; CDR3aa: CASSARDSEEAFF; CDR3nt: TGTGCCAGCAGCGCCCGGGACAGTGAAGAAGCTTTCTTT
v_gene: TRBV2; abundance: .; j_gene: TRBJ1-1; d_gene: TRBD1; CDR3aa: CASIRDRGHRNTEAFF; CDR3nt: TGTGCCAGCATACGAGACAGGGGGCACCGGAACACTGAAGCTTTCTTT
v_gene: TRBV9; abundance: .; j_gene: TRBJ1-1; d_gene: .; CDR3aa: CASSSSGGWSSEAFF; CDR3nt: TGTGCCAGCAGCTCCTCTGGGGGCTGGAGCTCCGAAGCTTTCTTT
v_gene: TRBV2; abundance: .; j_gene: TRBJ1-1; d_gene: TRBD1; CDR3aa: CASRGDRVEAFF; CDR3nt: TGTGCCAGCAGGGGGGACAGGGTCGAAGCTTTCTTT
v_gene: TRBV29-1; abundance: .; j_gene: TRBJ1-4; d_gene: .; CDR3aa: CSVVGQGEKLFF; CDR3nt: TGCAGCGTTGTCGGGCAGGGTGAAAAACTGTTTTTT
v_gene: TRBV19; abundance: .; j_gene: TRBJ2-3; d_gene: .; CDR3aa: CASRQGQIFLAGDTQYF; CDR3nt: TGTGCCAGTAGGCAAGGACAGATCTTCCTTGCAGGAGATACGCAGTATTTT
v_gene: TRBV27; abundance: .; j_gene: TRBJ1-2; d_gene: TRBD1; CDR3aa: CASRPSRQGPYGYTF; CDR3nt: TGTGCCAGCAGACCTAGCCGACAGGGACCCTATGGCTACACCTTC
v_gene: TRBV6-1; abundance: .; j_gene: TRBJ1-5; d_gene: TRBD1; CDR3aa: CASSEGGTGNQPQHF; CDR3nt: TGTGCCAGCAGTGAAGGAGGGACAGGCAATCAGCCCCAGCATTTT
v_gene: TRBV6-4; abundance: .; j_gene: TRBJ2-2; d_gene: TRBD1; CDR3aa: CASSAMTGDGELFF; CDR3nt: TGTGCCAGCAGTGCGATGACAGGGGACGGGGAGCTGTTTTTT
v_gene: TRBV30; abundance: .; j_gene: TRBJ2-5; d_gene: TRBD1; CDR3aa: CAWSVIGRGQETQYF; CDR3nt: TGTGCCTGGAGTGTTATCGGCAGGGGGCAAGAGACCCAGTACTTC
v_gene: TRBV27; abundance: once; j_gene: TRBJ2-6; d_gene: TRBD2; CDR3aa: CASGSGALRAGANVLTF; CDR3nt: TGTGCCAGCGGTAGCGGGGCCCTGCGGGCTGGGGCCAACGTCCTGACTTTC
v_gene: TRBV14; abundance: .; j_gene: TRBJ1-2; d_gene: .; CDR3aa: CASAGTQDYGYTF; CDR3nt: TGTGCCAGCGCTGGAACGCAGGACTATGGCTACACCTTC
v_gene: TRBV6-5; abundance: .; j_gene: TRBJ2-1; d_gene: .; CDR3aa: CASSYSRDSYNEQFF; CDR3nt: TGTGCCAGCAGTTACTCCCGGGATTCCTACAATGAGCAGTTCTTC
v_gene: TRBV9; abundance: .; j_gene: TRBJ2-2; d_gene: .; CDR3aa: CASSVGITGELFF; CDR3nt: TGTGCCAGCAGCGTAGGTATCACCGGGGAGCTGTTTTTT
v_gene: TRBV5-1; abundance: few; j_gene: TRBJ2-1; d_gene: TRBD1; CDR3aa: CASTPWGTGTGNEQFF; CDR3nt: TGCGCCAGCACCCCGTGGGGGACCGGGACAGGGAATGAGCAGTTCTTC
v_gene: TRBV7-9; abundance: few; j_gene: TRBJ1-1; d_gene: .; CDR3aa: CASSPLGGARNTEAFF; CDR3nt: TGTGCCAGCAGCCCGCTAGGGGGGGCAAGGAACACTGAAGCTTTCTTT
v_gene: TRBV6-6; abundance: few; j_gene: TRBJ1-5; d_gene: .; CDR3aa: CASSLNQPQHF; CDR3nt: TGTGCCAGCAGCCTAAATCAGCCCCAGCATTTT
v_gene: TRBV5-1; abundance: .; j_gene: TRBJ2-7; d_gene: TRBD1; CDR3aa: CASSSETGSEQYF; CDR3nt: TGCGCCAGCAGCTCGGAGACAGGGAGTGAGCAGTACTTC
v_gene: TRBV7-3; abundance: few; j_gene: TRBJ2-7; d_gene: TRBD1; CDR3aa: CASSSLLGGQGPSGYEQYF; CDR3nt: TGTGCCAGCAGCTCATTGCTAGGGGGACAGGGCCCCTCCGGTTACGAGCAGTACTTC
v_gene: TRBV7-2; abundance: .; j_gene: TRBJ1-1; d_gene: .; CDR3aa: CASSLLAGALNTEAFF; CDR3nt: TGTGCCAGCAGCTTACTGGCAGGGGCCCTGAACACTGAAGCTTTCTTT
v_gene: TRBV30; abundance: .; j_gene: TRBJ1-6; d_gene: TRBD1; CDR3aa: CAWSVQGASPLHF; CDR3nt: TGTGCCTGGAGTGTACAGGGGGCCTCACCCCTCCACTTT
v_gene: TRBV15; abundance: .; j_gene: TRBJ2-5; d_gene: TRBD1; CDR3aa: CATSPRAGTDEETQYF; CDR3nt: TGTGCCACCAGTCCCCGCGCCGGGACAGACGAAGAGACCCAGTACTTC
v_gene: TRBV29-1; abundance: .; j_gene: TRBJ2-7; d_gene: TRBD1; CDR3aa: CSGIQGSEQYF; CDR3nt: TGCAGCGGAATACAGGGGTCCGAGCAGTACTTC
v_gene: TRBV27; abundance: .; j_gene: TRBJ1-2; d_gene: .; CDR3aa: CASSFRTGYGYTF; CDR3nt: TGTGCCAGCAGTTTCAGGACTGGGTATGGCTACACCTTC
v_gene: TRBV6-5; abundance: .; j_gene: TRBJ2-1; d_gene: .; CDR3aa: CASSPSLLGAEQFF; CDR3nt: TGTGCCAGCAGCCCATCCCTGCTAGGCGCTGAGCAGTTCTTC
v_gene: TRBV28; abundance: .; j_gene: TRBJ2-3; d_gene: TRBD2; CDR3aa: CASSPPGRGGGYTQYF; CDR3nt: TGTGCCAGCAGTCCCCCGGGCCGGGGGGGCGGGTATACGCAGTATTTT
v_gene: TRBV7-9; abundance: .; j_gene: TRBJ2-7; d_gene: .; CDR3aa: CASSLVSGDYEQYF; CDR3nt: TGTGCCAGCAGCTTAGTTTCAGGTGATTACGAGCAGTACTTC
v_gene: TRBV30; abundance: few; j_gene: TRBJ1-6; d_gene: .; CDR3aa: CAWTRGPEGSPLHF; CDR3nt: TGTGCCTGGACCCGCGGCCCGGAGGGATCACCCCTCCACTTT
v_gene: TRBV7-2; abundance: .; j_gene: TRBJ1-2; d_gene: TRBD1; CDR3aa: CASSSLLPDRAHGYTF; CDR3nt: TGTGCCAGCAGCTCGCTCCTCCCCGACAGGGCCCATGGCTACACCTTC
v_gene: TRBV28; abundance: .; j_gene: TRBJ1-4; d_gene: .; CDR3aa: CASSLLEEKLFF; CDR3nt: TGTGCCAGCAGTTTATTAGAGGAAAAACTGTTTTTT
v_gene: TRBV2; abundance: .; j_gene: TRBJ2-1; d_gene: .; CDR3aa: CASSEGQTYNEQFF; CDR3nt: TGTGCCAGCAGTGAAGGACAGACTTACAATGAGCAGTTCTTC
v_gene: TRBV7-8; abundance: .; j_gene: TRBJ2-5; d_gene: TRBD2; CDR3aa: CASSSGGETQYF; CDR3nt: TGTGCCAGCAGCTCGGGGGGGGAGACCCAGTACTTC
v_gene: TRBV4-1; abundance: .; j_gene: TRBJ2-1; d_gene: .; CDR3aa: CASSQPNRVEQFF; CDR3nt: TGCGCCAGCAGCCAGCCTAACAGGGTTGAGCAGTTCTTC
v_gene: TRBV6-4; abundance: .; j_gene: TRBJ2-7; d_gene: TRBD2; CDR3aa: CASSFSGDSYEQYF; CDR3nt: TGTGCCAGCAGTTTTAGCGGGGACTCCTACGAGCAGTACTTC
v_gene: TRBV19; abundance: .; j_gene: TRBJ1-5; d_gene: .; CDR3aa: CASSGQTSNQPQHF; CDR3nt: TGTGCCAGTAGTGGACAGACTAGCAATCAGCCCCAGCATTTT
v_gene: TRBV15; abundance: .; j_gene: TRBJ2-7; d_gene: TRBD1; CDR3aa: CATSRGDRGDEQYF; CDR3nt: TGTGCCACCAGCAGAGGGGACAGGGGAGACGAGCAGTACTTC
v_gene: TRBV28; abundance: .; j_gene: TRBJ1-4; d_gene: TRBD1; CDR3aa: CASSLGTGLEKLFF; CDR3nt: TGTGCCAGCAGTTTAGGGACAGGGTTGGAAAAACTGTTTTTT